Listed below are T cell receptor beta chains from one sample, sequenced in a study of blood T cell repertoires in COVID-19. Profiling relied on immunoSEQ multiplex PCR, and the TCRdb table lists in-frame clones only, not all of them. The sample includes around 75,000 clones, 85% to 90% of them seen just once. The sequenced sample consisted of peripheral blood. The receptors here all came from a human donor in a cohort sampled during active COVID-19. Both conserved end residues are part of each CDR3. A D gene is named only where the DNA matches it firmly. The size field is filled for only some rows; it gives once, few, many or a size class.

j_gene	d_gene	v_gene	abundance	CDR3aa	CDR3nt
TRBJ2-7	NA	TRBV14	NA	CASSPGTNSYEQYF	TGTGCCAGCAGCCCGGGGACAAATTCCTACGAGCAGTACTTC
TRBJ2-4	TRBD2	TRBV5-4	NA	CASSISGSWNIQYF	TGTGCCAGCAGCATTAGCGGGAGCTGGAACATTCAGTACTTC
TRBJ1-3	NA	TRBV28	NA	CASRSAGSSGNTIYF	TGTGCCAGCAGATCCGCAGGGTCCTCTGGAAACACCATATATTTT
TRBJ2-1	TRBD2	TRBV19	NA	CASSSTGTTYNEQFF	TGTGCCAGTAGTAGCACCGGGACTACCTACAATGAGCAGTTCTTC
TRBJ1-3	TRBD1	TRBV30	NA	CAWDRGPGNTIYF	TGTGCCTGGGACAGGGGTCCCGGAAACACCATATATTTT
TRBJ1-4	NA	TRBV19	NA	CASTDTSLGIREKLFF	TGTGCCAGTACCGATACATCCCTAGGCATACGGGAAAAACTGTTTTTT
TRBJ2-7	NA	TRBV6-2/TRBV6-3	NA	CASRPPYSYEQYF	TGTGCCAGCAGGCCTCCCTACTCCTACGAGCAGTACTTC
TRBJ1-6	NA	TRBV5-8	NA	CASSRRASYNSPLHF	TGTGCCAGCAGTAGGAGGGCGTCCTATAATTCACCCCTCCACTTT
TRBJ2-7	TRBD1	TRBV18	NA	CASSPTGGNEQYF	TGTGCCAGCTCACCGACAGGGGGCAACGAGCAGTACTTC
TRBJ2-4	TRBD1	TRBV10-3	NA	CATEGQGSNIQYF	TGTGCCACCGAAGGACAGGGATCGAACATTCAGTACTTC
TRBJ2-1	TRBD2	TRBV6-1	NA	CASSGLAPASSYNEQFF	TGTGCCAGCAGTGGACTAGCCCCCGCCAGCTCCTACAATGAGCAGTTCTTC
TRBJ2-7	NA	TRBV6-5	once	CASSYVRGTSSYEQYF	TGTGCCAGCAGTTATGTAAGAGGGACAAGCTCCTACGAGCAGTACTTC
TRBJ1-4	TRBD1	TRBV2	NA	CASSGTGGEKLFF	TGTGCCAGCAGTGGTACAGGGGGGGAGAAACTGTTTTTT
TRBJ2-5	TRBD1	TRBV28	NA	CASSKRGQGAWETQYF	TGTGCCAGCAGTAAAAGGGGACAGGGGGCATGGGAGACCCAGTACTTC
TRBJ2-3	NA	TRBV19	NA	CASSAGRGDSTDTQYF	TGTGCCAGTAGTGCGGGGAGGGGGGATAGCACAGATACGCAGTATTTT
TRBJ2-7	NA	TRBV19	NA	CASSIPGGASYEQYF	TGTGCCAGTAGTATCCCCGGCGGGGCCTCCTACGAGCAGTACTTC
TRBJ1-1	NA	TRBV6-5	NA	CASSYRTEAFF	TGTGCCAGCAGTTACCGGACTGAAGCTTTCTTT
TRBJ1-1	TRBD1	TRBV30	NA	CAWSSTGGTEAFF	TGTGCCTGGAGTAGTACAGGGGGCACTGAAGCTTTCTTT
TRBJ2-3	NA	TRBV4-3	NA	CASSQAPGGRSTDTQYF	TGCGCCAGCAGCCAAGCCCCGGGGGGCCGTTCCACAGATACGCAGTATTTT
TRBJ1-2	TRBD1	TRBV12-3/TRBV12-4	NA	CASIRDRAGYTF	TGTGCCAGCATCAGGGACAGGGCTGGCTACACCTTC
TRBJ1-2	TRBD1	TRBV9	NA	CASSARTGQAIYGYTF	TGTGCCAGCAGCGCCCGGACAGGGCAGGCTATCTATGGCTACACCTTC
TRBJ2-2	NA	TRBV24-1	NA	CATSDLTDTGELFF	TGTGCCACCAGTGATCTGACAGACACCGGGGAGCTGTTTTTT
TRBJ2-7	NA	TRBV4-2	NA	CASSPLTEGPSSYEQYF	TGTGCCAGCAGCCCCCTCACGGAGGGCCCAAGCTCCTACGAGCAGTACTTC
TRBJ1-3	NA	TRBV24-1	NA	CATSEGHHSGNTIYF	TGTGCCACCAGTGAGGGACACCACTCTGGAAACACCATATATTTT
TRBJ2-1	TRBD2	TRBV29-1	NA	CSAGLAGGEQFF	TGCAGCGCCGGACTAGCGGGAGGGGAGCAGTTCTTC
TRBJ2-7	NA	TRBV28	NA	CASSSGSGEQYF	TGTGCCAGCAGTTCCGGGAGCGGCGAGCAGTACTTC
TRBJ2-3	TRBD2	TRBV10-3	NA	CAIRRESSTDTQYF	TGTGCCATCAGGCGGGAGTCTAGCACAGATACGCAGTATTTT
TRBJ2-1	TRBD2	TRBV7-2	NA	CASSPPGGRQYNEQFF	TGTGCCAGCAGCCCCCCGGGCGGGAGGCAGTACAATGAGCAGTTCTTC
TRBJ2-7	TRBD1	TRBV3-1/TRBV3-2	NA	CASGPWTGSDEQYF	TGTGCCAGCGGCCCCTGGACAGGATCTGACGAGCAGTACTTC
TRBJ1-2	TRBD1	TRBV7-2	NA	CASSSLLRQGNSGYTF	TGTGCCAGCAGCTCCCTTCTTCGACAGGGAAATAGTGGCTACACCTTC
TRBJ2-1	TRBD1	TRBV5-5	NA	CASSRKDRLVDEQFF	TGTGCCAGCAGCCGAAAGGACAGGTTGGTCGATGAGCAGTTCTTC
TRBJ2-7	TRBD1	TRBV6-2/TRBV6-3	NA	CASSRDRGGYEQYF	TGTGCCAGCAGCCGGGACAGGGGAGGATACGAGCAGTACTTC
TRBJ2-5	NA	TRBV7-2	NA	CASSLRPGRQETQYF	TGTGCCAGCAGCTTAAGGCCAGGGCGGCAAGAGACCCAGTACTTC
TRBJ1-6	NA	TRBV5-4	NA	CASSVGGGGNSPLHF	TGTGCCAGCAGCGTCGGCGGGGGCGGTAATTCACCCCTCCACTTT
TRBJ1-4	NA	TRBV10-3	NA	CAISGQSNEKLFF	TGTGCCATCAGTGGACAGAGTAATGAAAAACTGTTTTTT
TRBJ1-2	NA	TRBV15	NA	CATSRQKDTFGYTF	TGTGCCACCAGCAGACAGAAGGACACTTTTGGCTACACCTTC
TRBJ2-1	NA	TRBV21-1	NA	CASSATSGNYNEQFF	TGTGCCAGCAGCGCCACTAGCGGGAATTACAATGAGCAGTTCTTC
TRBJ2-1	NA	TRBV24-1	NA	CATRGVELGNEQFF	TGTGCCACCAGAGGGGTTGAATTAGGAAATGAGCAGTTCTTC
TRBJ1-4	NA	TRBV12-5	once	CASGLGTVNEKLFF	TGTGCTAGTGGTTTGGGGACAGTTAATGAAAAACTGTTTTTT
TRBJ2-1	NA	TRBV15	NA	CATSSRQSSYNEQFF	TGTGCCACCAGCAGCAGACAGTCCTCCTACAATGAGCAGTTCTTC
TRBJ2-7	TRBD2	TRBV6-2/TRBV6-3	NA	CASSYTGGPHEQYF	TGTGCCAGCAGTTACACGGGAGGGCCCCACGAGCAGTACTTC
TRBJ1-2	NA	TRBV27	NA	CASSPVDRQPNYGYTF	TGTGCCAGCAGTCCCGTAGACAGGCAGCCCAACTATGGCTACACCTTC
TRBJ2-5	NA	TRBV3-1/TRBV3-2	once	CASSPLGGQETQYF	TGTGCCAGCAGCCCCCTGGGCGGGCAAGAGACCCAGTACTTC
TRBJ2-1	NA	TRBV6-5	NA	CASYRVFKPNEQFF	TGTGCCAGCTACCGGGTGTTTAAGCCAAATGAGCAGTTCTTC
TRBJ2-5	NA	TRBV9	NA	CASSVEGRVLETQYF	TGTGCCAGCAGCGTAGAGGGCAGGGTTTTAGAGACCCAGTACTTC
TRBJ1-1	NA	TRBV10-3	NA	CAIRAMGGANTEAFF	TGTGCCATCAGGGCCATGGGGGGGGCGAACACTGAAGCTTTCTTT
TRBJ2-1	NA	TRBV11-2	NA	CASSQGGRGRYNEQFF	TGTGCCAGCAGCCAGGGGGGCAGGGGGAGATACAATGAGCAGTTCTTC
TRBJ1-2	NA	TRBV3-1/TRBV3-2	NA	CASSHYRYDGGYTF	TGTGCCAGCAGCCACTACCGTTACGATGGTGGCTACACCTTC
TRBJ2-5	NA	TRBV7-5	NA	CARSLWPRGLKETQYF	TGTGCCAGAAGCTTATGGCCCAGGGGGCTTAAAGAGACCCAGTACTTC